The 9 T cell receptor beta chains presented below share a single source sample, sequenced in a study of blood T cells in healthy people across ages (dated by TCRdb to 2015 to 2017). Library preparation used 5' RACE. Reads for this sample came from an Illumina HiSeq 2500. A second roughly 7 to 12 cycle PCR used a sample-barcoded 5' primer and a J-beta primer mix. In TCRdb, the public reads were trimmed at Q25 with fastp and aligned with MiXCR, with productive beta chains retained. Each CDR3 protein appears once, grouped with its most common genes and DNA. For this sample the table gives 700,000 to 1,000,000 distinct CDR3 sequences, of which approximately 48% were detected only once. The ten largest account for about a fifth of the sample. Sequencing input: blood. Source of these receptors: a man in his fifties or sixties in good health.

CDR3: CASSGGRSEQFF. The CDR3 nucleotides are TGTGCCAGTTCGGGGGGTCGCAGCGAGCAGTTCTTC. The chain joins TRBV11-3 to TRBJ2-1, with 7 bases fitting TRBD2. This CDR3 comprises 12 residues. Germline V lookup: CDR1 SGHNT, CDR2 YENEEA. J gave up 10 bases and V 9 bases, and 9 bases lay outside the gene matches.

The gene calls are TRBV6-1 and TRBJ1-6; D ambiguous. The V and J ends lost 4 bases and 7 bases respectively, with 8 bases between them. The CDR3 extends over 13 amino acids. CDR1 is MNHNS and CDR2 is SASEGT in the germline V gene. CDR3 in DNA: TGTGCCAGCAGTGCCCCGGGAAATTCACCCCTCCACTTT. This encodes CASSAPGNSPLHF.

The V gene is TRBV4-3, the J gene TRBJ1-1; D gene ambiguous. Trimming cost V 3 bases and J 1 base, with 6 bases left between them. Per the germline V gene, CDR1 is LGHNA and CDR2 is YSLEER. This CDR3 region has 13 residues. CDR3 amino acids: CASSQGKNTEAFF. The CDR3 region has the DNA TGCGCCAGCAGCCAGGGGAAGAACACTGAAGCTTTCTTT.

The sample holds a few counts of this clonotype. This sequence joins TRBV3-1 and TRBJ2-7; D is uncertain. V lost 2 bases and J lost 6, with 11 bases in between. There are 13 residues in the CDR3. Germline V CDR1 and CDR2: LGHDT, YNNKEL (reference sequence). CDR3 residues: CASSQTTAGEQYF. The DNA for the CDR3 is TGTGCCAGCAGCCAAACGACCGCCGGCGAGCAGTACTTC.

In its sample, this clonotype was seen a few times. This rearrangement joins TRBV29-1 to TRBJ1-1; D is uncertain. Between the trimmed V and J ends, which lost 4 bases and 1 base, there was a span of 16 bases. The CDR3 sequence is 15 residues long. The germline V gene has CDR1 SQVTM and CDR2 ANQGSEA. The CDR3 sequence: CSVVRVGGGNTEAFF. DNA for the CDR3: TGCAGCGTTGTTAGAGTGGGCGGAGGGAACACTGAAGCTTTCTTT.

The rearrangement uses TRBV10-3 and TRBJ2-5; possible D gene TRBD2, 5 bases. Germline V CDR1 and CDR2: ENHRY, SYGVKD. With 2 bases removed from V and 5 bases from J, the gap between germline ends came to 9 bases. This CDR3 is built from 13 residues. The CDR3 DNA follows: TGTGCCATCAGTGAGCGCGGGTGGGAGACCCAGTACTTC. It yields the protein CAISERGWETQYF.

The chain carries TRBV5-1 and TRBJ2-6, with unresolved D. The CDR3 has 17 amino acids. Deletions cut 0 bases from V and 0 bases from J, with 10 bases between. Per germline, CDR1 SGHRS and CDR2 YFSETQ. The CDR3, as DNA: TGCGCCAGCAGCTTGGAGACCCCGAGCTCTGGGGCCAACGTCCTGACTTTC. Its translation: CASSLETPSSGANVLTF. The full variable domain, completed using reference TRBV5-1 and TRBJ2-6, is KAGVTQTPRYLIKTRGQQVTLSCSPISGHRSVSWYQQTPGQGLQFLFEYFSETQRNKGNFPGRFSGRQFSNSRSEMNVSTLELGDSALYLCASSLETPSSGANVLTFGAGSRLTVL.

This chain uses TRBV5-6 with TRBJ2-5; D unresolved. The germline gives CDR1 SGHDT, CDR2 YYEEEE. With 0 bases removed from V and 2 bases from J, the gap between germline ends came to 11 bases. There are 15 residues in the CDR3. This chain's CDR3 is CASSLDYGNQETQYF. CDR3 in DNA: TGTGCCAGCAGCTTGGATTACGGTAATCAAGAGACCCAGTACTTC.

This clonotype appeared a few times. The DNA of the CDR3 is TGTGCCAGCAGTGTACAGGGGAAACATACGCAGTATTTT. As protein: CASSVQGKHTQYF. The chain couples TRBV25-1 to TRBJ2-3; TRBD1 matches at 7 bases. V lost 4 bases, J lost 7 bases, and 5 bases stayed unmatched. CDR1 is MGHDK, CDR2 SYGVNS, per germline. This CDR3 contains 13 residues.